This T cell receptor (beta chain) was identified during a study of identical twins. This clonotype came up a few times. MiXCR, run by TCRdb on the 5' RACE reads, gives a single entry per CDR3 protein. In the table there are approximately 890,000 distinct CDR3 sequences, roughly an eighth of which are singletons. These sequences were also reported in another study, on yellow fever vaccine responses in identical twins.

This clonotype originated in a young woman in good health. Material: PBMCs.

CDR3 DNA sequence: TGTGCCAGCAGCCCAGACAGGGGGCTAAGGGGCTACACCTTC. The encoded protein is CASSPDRGLRGYTF. V and J are TRBV3-1 and TRBJ1-2; 10 positions agree with TRBD1. Germline CDR1 and CDR2: LGHDT and YNNKEL (reference sequence). The CDR3 consists of 14 residues. V gave up 4 bases and J gave up 8 bases; unmatched junction bases: 7.